This T cell receptor (beta chain) was profiled in a study of Ad26.COV2.S vaccination and SARS-CoV-2 variants. About the research overall: Into the muscle, Ad26.COV2.S was dosed once or twice, 56 days apart. Regarding the study as a whole: Marked by substantial breadth, spike-specific CD8+ and CD4+ T cell responses were reportedly seen after vaccination.

The V gene lost 5 bases and the J gene lost 0 bases, with 17 bases spanning the gap. The CDR3 has 16 amino acids. Germline CDR1 is SEHNR and CDR2 is FQNEAQ (reference sequence). Assay: immunoSEQ multiplex PCR; the TCRdb copy retains only in-frame clones and omits some. The data contain 410,000 or so clones, about 92% of them singletons. Points on this clone: Its antigen is undetermined.

The treatment: some 20 received Ad26.COV2.S at low or high dose, single or two shots; about 5 received placebo; per-sample allocation not given. Sampling happened 63 days after the first vaccine or placebo injection. It was an adult aged 18-55 years in Boston who was the donor. The chain links TRBV7-9 to TRBJ2-7; D could derive from TRBD1 or TRBD2 (6 bases each). Sequenced material: peripheral blood, taken in a trial of Ad26.COV2.S vaccine versus placebo. This TCR was sampled from a person aged 18-60 years who received the Ad26.COV2.S COVID-19 vaccine or a placebo. CDR3 coding DNA: TGTGCCAGCAGCGGAGGGGACACGGATCTCTCCTACGAGCAGTACTTC. It translates to CASSGGDTDLSYEQYF.